These T cell receptor beta chains were read from a single sample in a study of T cell responses to AZD1222 COVID-19 vaccine. This table comes from immunoSEQ multiplex PCR, and its TCRdb copy is limited to in-frame clones, with some not included. The profile shows some 84,000 clones, approximately 90% of them singletons. Sequences were derived from peripheral blood, sampled 28 days after the second AZD1222 dose. These receptors came from an adult who received the AZD1222 COVID-19 vaccine. Each CDR3 is given with its conserved first and last residue. D genes are given only for firm matches. Clone size is not always given. Where it is, it says once, few, many or a class for expanded clones.

V	size	D	J	CDR3	DNA
TRBV7-2	.	.	TRBJ1-1	CASSGVRPREDEAFF	TGTGCCAGCAGCGGAGTCAGGCCAAGGGAGGATGAAGCTTTCTTT
TRBV5-1	.	TRBD1	TRBJ2-7	CASSPTGVGNEQYF	TGCGCCAGCAGCCCGACAGGGGTTGGCAACGAGCAGTACTTC
TRBV4-1	.	TRBD1	TRBJ1-2	CASSLGQGAGGYTF	TGCGCCAGCAGCCTTGGCCAGGGGGCTGGTGGCTACACCTTC
TRBV7-3	.	TRBD1	TRBJ2-7	CASSSTGGAFYEQYF	TGTGCCAGCAGCTCGACAGGGGGCGCTTTCTACGAGCAGTACTTC
TRBV5-4	.	TRBD1	TRBJ2-5	CASSLARGQETQYF	TGTGCCAGCAGCTTGGCCAGGGGGCAAGAGACCCAGTACTTC
TRBV5-5	.	.	TRBJ1-1	CASSPQVQARMNTEAFF	TGTGCCAGCAGCCCGCAGGTACAGGCAAGAATGAACACTGAAGCTTTCTTT
TRBV18	.	.	TRBJ2-7	CASSPPGGGAHEQYF	TGTGCCAGCTCACCACCGGGGGGGGGCGCCCACGAGCAGTACTTC
TRBV9	few	.	TRBJ1-2	CASSEQSRGPNYGYTF	TGTGCCAGCAGCGAACAGTCGCGGGGGCCCAACTATGGCTACACCTTC
TRBV13	.	.	TRBJ2-1	CASSLRGRSANNEQFF	TGTGCCAGCAGCTTAAGGGGTAGGTCCGCAAACAATGAGCAGTTCTTC
TRBV4-1	.	.	TRBJ2-7	CASSQNPAGQYEQYF	TGCGCCAGCAGCCAAAACCCGGCAGGGCAGTACGAGCAGTACTTC
TRBV23-1	.	.	TRBJ2-7	CASSQSYRAIHYEQYF	TGCGCCAGCAGTCAATCGTACAGAGCGATTCACTACGAGCAGTACTTC
TRBV5-1	.	.	TRBJ2-5	CASRTGLQETQYF	TGCGCCAGCCGGACGGGACTCCAAGAGACCCAGTACTTC
TRBV12-3/TRBV12-4	.	.	TRBJ2-7	CASSSPDRYEQYF	TGTGCCAGCAGTTCACCCGACCGCTACGAGCAGTACTTC
TRBV18	.	TRBD1	TRBJ1-1	CASSPGQEVNTEAFF	TGTGCCAGCTCACCAGGACAGGAGGTGAACACTGAAGCTTTCTTT
TRBV3-1/TRBV3-2	.	TRBD1	TRBJ1-5	CASSQGTGNQPQHF	TGTGCCAGCAGCCAAGGGACAGGGAACCAGCCCCAGCATTTT
TRBV27	.	.	TRBJ2-7	CASRWTSSYEQYF	TGTGCCAGCAGATGGACCAGCTCCTACGAGCAGTACTTC
TRBV6-5	.	TRBD1	TRBJ1-1	CASSLQGGLNTEAFF	TGTGCCAGCAGTTTACAGGGGGGCTTGAACACTGAAGCTTTCTTT
TRBV15	.	.	TRBJ2-6	CATSRAPIGANVLTF	TGTGCCACCAGCAGAGCCCCTATAGGGGCCAACGTCCTGACTTTC
TRBV6-5	.	TRBD1	TRBJ1-3	CASSYSSQGAGNTIYF	TGTGCCAGCAGTTACTCGTCTCAGGGGGCTGGAAACACCATATATTTT
TRBV7-8	.	TRBD1	TRBJ1-3	CASSRDRTFSGNTIYF	TGTGCCAGCAGCCGGGACAGGACCTTCTCTGGAAACACCATATATTTT
TRBV4-1	.	.	TRBJ2-5	CASSQDEVKTQYF	TGCGCCAGCAGCCAAGATGAGGTAAAGACCCAGTACTTC
TRBV6-5	.	TRBD1	TRBJ2-1	CASSGTGGYNEQFF	TGTGCCAGCAGCGGGACAGGGGGCTACAATGAGCAGTTCTTC
TRBV10-3	.	TRBD1	TRBJ2-6	CAISGITGTGTGANVLTF	TGTGCCATCAGTGGTATCACCGGGACAGGGACTGGGGCCAACGTCCTGACTTTC
TRBV2	.	.	TRBJ2-2	CASNVNRQATGELFF	TGTGCCAGCAACGTCAATCGGCAGGCCACCGGGGAGCTGTTTTTT
TRBV5-1	.	.	TRBJ1-1	CASSLAGMNTEAFF	TGCGCCAGCAGCTTGGCAGGCATGAACACTGAAGCTTTCTTT
TRBV6-2/TRBV6-3	.	TRBD1	TRBJ1-1	CASSYTTGVTEAFF	TGTGCCAGCAGTTACACGACAGGGGTGACTGAAGCTTTCTTT
TRBV7-3	.	.	TRBJ1-1	CASSKTDRYTEAFF	TGTGCCAGCAGCAAAACCGACCGGTACACTGAAGCTTTCTTT
TRBV9	.	.	TRBJ2-7	CASSVLPDSYEQYF	TGTGCCAGCAGCGTTCTCCCCGATTCCTACGAGCAGTACTTC
TRBV7-3	.	.	TRBJ2-5	CASSLTGQYQETQYF	TGTGCCAGCAGCTTAACGGGGCAGTACCAAGAGACCCAGTACTTC
TRBV20-1	.	.	TRBJ2-7	CSVQRSYEQYF	TGCAGTGTTCAGAGGTCCTACGAGCAGTACTTC
TRBV7-8	.	TRBD1	TRBJ2-7	CASSPRTGGGYEQYF	TGTGCCAGCAGCCCTAGGACAGGGGGGGGTTACGAGCAGTACTTC
TRBV10-3	.	TRBD1	TRBJ1-4	CAINGQGIGEKLFF	TGTGCCATCAACGGACAGGGGATAGGAGAAAAACTGTTTTTT
TRBV6-2/TRBV6-3	.	.	TRBJ1-5	CASSYQGLSNQPQHF	TGTGCCAGCAGTTACCAGGGTTTGAGCAATCAGCCCCAGCATTTT